This is a list of T cell receptor beta chains from one sample in a study of T cells in Graves' hyperthyroidism and ophthalmopathy. TCRdb re-derived calls from the multiplex PCR reads in MiXCR, one entry per CDR3 protein. This sample has a few hundred thousand distinct CDR3 sequences, with roughly 14% found just once. The sequenced sample was blood. The receptor source for this set is a woman aged 18-30 years with Graves' hyperthyroidism that later progressed to Graves' ophthalmopathy. CDR3s include the opening cysteine and the closing phenylalanine or tryptophan. D genes are given only for firm matches. Size tells how often a clone was seen (once, few, many) or the class of an expanded clone, and some rows leave it out.

J: TRBJ2-1
D: TRBD2
size: many
V: TRBV6-6
DNA: TGTGCCAGCAGTTACTCGTGGCGGGAGGGCATTGAGCAGTTCTTC
CDR3: CASSYSWREGIEQFF

J: TRBJ2-3
D: -
size: many
V: TRBV6-2/TRBV6-3
DNA: TGTGCCAGCAGTGCCGTGGAGACAGATACGCAGTATTTT
CDR3: CASSAVETDTQYF

J: TRBJ2-5
D: TRBD2
size: many
V: TRBV6-1
DNA: TGTGCCAGCAGGACAGGAAAGGCTAGCGGGGCCCTCCGAGAGACCCAGTACTTC
CDR3: CASRTGKASGALRETQYF

J: TRBJ2-1
D: -
size: once
V: TRBV5-1
DNA: TGCGCCAGCAGCCCGGAGGGGGGCAATGAGCAGTTCTTC
CDR3: CASSPEGGNEQFF

J: TRBJ2-1
D: -
size: few
V: TRBV15
DNA: TGTGCCACCAGCAGGAGGGGGAGGGGGTTCTACGGGAATGAGCAGTTCTTC
CDR3: CATSRRGRGFYGNEQFF

J: TRBJ2-1
D: -
size: -
V: TRBV25-1
DNA: TGTGCCAGCAGTGCAGGGGTCAGTGACAATGAGCAGTTCTTC
CDR3: CASSAGVSDNEQFF

J: TRBJ2-2
D: -
size: many
V: TRBV5-1
DNA: TGCGCCAGCAGCTTGGTTCCCGGGGAGCTGTTTTTT
CDR3: CASSLVPGELFF

J: TRBJ1-6
D: -
size: many
V: TRBV12-3/TRBV12-4
DNA: TGTGCCAGTTCCCGGGGTTCGCCGGGAAATAATTCACCCCTCCACTTT
CDR3: CASSRGSPGNNSPLHF

J: TRBJ2-4
D: TRBD1
size: few
V: TRBV5-1
DNA: TGCGCCAGCAGCCCGGGACAGGGAATCGACATTCAGTACTTC
CDR3: CASSPGQGIDIQYF

J: TRBJ2-7
D: -
size: -
V: TRBV29-1
DNA: TGCAGCGTTGCCGGGATAGGAGACTACGAGCAGTACTTC
CDR3: CSVAGIGDYEQYF

J: TRBJ2-7
D: TRBD2
size: -
V: TRBV28
DNA: TGTGCCAGCAGTCCGGGACTAGTGCTCGGCGAGCAGTACTTC
CDR3: CASSPGLVLGEQYF

J: TRBJ2-2
D: TRBD1
size: many
V: TRBV20-1
DNA: TGCAGTGCCATAGCCGGAGACAGGGGTAACACCGGGGAGCTGTTTTTT
CDR3: CSAIAGDRGNTGELFF

J: TRBJ2-3
D: -
size: many
V: TRBV7-9
DNA: TGTGCCAGCATCCCCGAAGACCACACAGATACGCAGTATTTT
CDR3: CASIPEDHTDTQYF

J: TRBJ2-1
D: TRBD2
size: -
V: TRBV5-1
DNA: TGCGCCAGCAGCCCTAGCTGGACTAGCGGGAACAATGAGCAGTTCTTC
CDR3: CASSPSWTSGNNEQFF

J: TRBJ1-5
D: TRBD1
size: many
V: TRBV12-3/TRBV12-4
DNA: TGTGCCAGCAGTGACCGGGACAGGGTTGATCAGCCCCAGCATTTT
CDR3: CASSDRDRVDQPQHF

J: TRBJ1-1
D: TRBD1
size: many
V: TRBV20-1
DNA: TGCAGTGCTAGACCGTTCGACAGGGGTAGCACTGAAGCTTTCTTT
CDR3: CSARPFDRGSTEAFF

J: TRBJ2-2
D: TRBD1
size: few
V: TRBV5-4
DNA: TGTGCCAGCAGCCCGTCGACCGGGACAGGGCGCACCGGGGAGCTGTTTTTT
CDR3: CASSPSTGTGRTGELFF

J: TRBJ1-4
D: -
size: -
V: TRBV28
DNA: TGTGCCAGCAACGAGCAGGATGAAAAACTGTTTTTT
CDR3: CASNEQDEKLFF

J: TRBJ2-3
D: -
size: many
V: TRBV11-2
DNA: TGTGCCAGCAGCTTTAGTTTCGGGATCACAGATACGCAGTATTTT
CDR3: CASSFSFGITDTQYF

J: TRBJ2-2
D: TRBD2
size: many
V: TRBV2
DNA: TGTGCCAGCAGTGTCTGGACTAGCGTAACCGGGGAGCTGTTTTTT
CDR3: CASSVWTSVTGELFF

J: TRBJ2-7
D: -
size: -
V: TRBV20-1
DNA: TGCAGTGCTGAGAGCCTGGCCCTCGAGCAGTACTTC
CDR3: CSAESLALEQYF

J: TRBJ2-1
D: TRBD2
size: -
V: TRBV27
DNA: TGTGCCAGCTGCCCAAGCGGGAGCAATGAGCAGTTCTTC
CDR3: CASCPSGSNEQFF

J: TRBJ1-6
D: TRBD1
size: -
V: TRBV12-3/TRBV12-4
DNA: TGTGCCAGCAGTCCGCCTCATCTAACAGGGGGTTCGCGATCACCCCTCCACTTT
CDR3: CASSPPHLTGGSRSPLHF

J: TRBJ1-3
D: -
size: many
V: TRBV12-3/TRBV12-4
DNA: TGTGCCAGCAGGAGGGGGACCGTGATAGCTGGAAACACCATATATTTT
CDR3: CASRRGTVIAGNTIYF

J: TRBJ1-1
D: TRBD1
size: few
V: TRBV10-3
DNA: TGTGCCACCGCAACAGGGGCGTTAGTCACTGAAGCTTTCTTT
CDR3: CATATGALVTEAFF

J: TRBJ2-5
D: -
size: many
V: TRBV30
DNA: TGTGCCTGGAGTGTGGGACTCCAAGAGACCCAGTACTTC
CDR3: CAWSVGLQETQYF

J: TRBJ2-5
D: -
size: many
V: TRBV27
DNA: TGTGCCAGCAGTTTTACGACAGCTTACCAAGAGACCCAGTACTTC
CDR3: CASSFTTAYQETQYF

J: TRBJ2-1
D: -
size: few
V: TRBV20-1
DNA: TGCAGTGCCAGAAAGACAGAGACTTACAATGAGCAGTTCTTC
CDR3: CSARKTETYNEQFF

J: TRBJ2-1
D: TRBD1
size: few
V: TRBV5-6
DNA: TGTGCCAGCAGCTCAACGGACAGGGGGTTCTACAATGAGCAGTTCTTC
CDR3: CASSSTDRGFYNEQFF

J: TRBJ2-7
D: TRBD1
size: many
V: TRBV11-2
DNA: TGTGCCAGCAGCTTAGGACAGGGGGCCTCCTACGAGCAGTACTTC
CDR3: CASSLGQGASYEQYF

J: TRBJ2-7
D: TRBD2
size: many
V: TRBV27
DNA: TGTGCCAGCAGTCCTGGACTAGCGGGCCACGAGCAGTACTTC
CDR3: CASSPGLAGHEQYF

J: TRBJ1-2
D: -
size: many
V: TRBV2
DNA: TGTGCCACCTCAACTCAGGGGAACTATGGCTACACCTTC
CDR3: CATSTQGNYGYTF

J: TRBJ2-7
D: -
size: many
V: TRBV20-1
DNA: TGCAGTGCGTGGACCGGAGTCGAGCAGTACTTC
CDR3: CSAWTGVEQYF

J: TRBJ1-1
D: TRBD1
size: many
V: TRBV19
DNA: TGTGCCAGTAGGAAGGCCCTCGGGACAGGGGTCACTGAAGCTTTCTTT
CDR3: CASRKALGTGVTEAFF

J: TRBJ2-3
D: TRBD1
size: -
V: TRBV28
DNA: TGTGCCAGCAGTTTAGAGGACAGGGGCACAGATACGCAGTATTTT
CDR3: CASSLEDRGTDTQYF

J: TRBJ2-7
D: TRBD2
size: few
V: TRBV11-2
DNA: TGTGCCAGCAGACGGATTTGGGGAGGGAATTCTGACGAGCAGTACTTC
CDR3: CASRRIWGGNSDEQYF

J: TRBJ2-1
D: -
size: many
V: TRBV2
DNA: TGTGCCAGCAGTGACAGCTACAATGAGCAGTTCTTC
CDR3: CASSDSYNEQFF

J: TRBJ2-1
D: -
size: many
V: TRBV27
DNA: TGTGCCAGCAGTTTATCGTCGGGTAGCGCGGACTACAATGAGCAGTTCTTC
CDR3: CASSLSSGSADYNEQFF

J: TRBJ1-2
D: -
size: -
V: TRBV6-1
DNA: TGTGCCAGCAGTCTTCGGGGCGAGTATGGCTACACCTTC
CDR3: CASSLRGEYGYTF

J: TRBJ2-1
D: -
size: many
V: TRBV6-1
DNA: TGTGCCAGCAGTGAAGCGCCCTTTACGGCCGAGCAGTTCTTC
CDR3: CASSEAPFTAEQFF

J: TRBJ2-7
D: TRBD1
size: few
V: TRBV5-6
DNA: TGTGCCAGCAGCCTGCCAGGGACAGGCGACGCGTACGAGCAGTACTTC
CDR3: CASSLPGTGDAYEQYF

J: TRBJ2-5
D: TRBD1
size: -
V: TRBV4-2
DNA: TGTGCCAGCAGCCGGAACCAGGGGGCTGGGGAGACCCAGTACTTC
CDR3: CASSRNQGAGETQYF

J: TRBJ2-7
D: TRBD1
size: many
V: TRBV11-2
DNA: TGTGCCAGCAGCCTTCGACAGGGACAGCACGAGCAGTACTTC
CDR3: CASSLRQGQHEQYF

J: TRBJ1-2
D: -
size: many
V: TRBV3-1
DNA: TGTGCCAGCAGCCATTACTACAGGGATAACTATGGCTACACCTTC
CDR3: CASSHYYRDNYGYTF

J: TRBJ2-7
D: -
size: many
V: TRBV2
DNA: TGTGCCAGCAAGGGGGGATACGAGCAGTACTTC
CDR3: CASKGGYEQYF

J: TRBJ1-2
D: -
size: few
V: TRBV29-1
DNA: TGCAGCGTTTTTGTTCACAACTCTAACTATGGCTACACCTTC
CDR3: CSVFVHNSNYGYTF

J: TRBJ2-5
D: -
size: few
V: TRBV7-7
DNA: TGTGCTAGCAGCTTGGCAGCGGAAGGGAAGACCCAGTACTTC
CDR3: CASSLAAEGKTQYF

J: TRBJ2-7
D: -
size: many
V: TRBV5-1
DNA: TGCGCCAGCAGCTTTCCGACTGACTCCTACGAGCAGTACTTC
CDR3: CASSFPTDSYEQYF

J: TRBJ1-6
D: TRBD1
size: many
V: TRBV27
DNA: TGTGCCAGCAGTTTAGGAACAGGGGGTTCACCCCTCCACTTT
CDR3: CASSLGTGGSPLHF

J: TRBJ2-3
D: -
size: many
V: TRBV27
DNA: TGTGCCAGCAGTTTATCGGGGGGAGGAGAAGATACGCAGTATTTT
CDR3: CASSLSGGGEDTQYF

J: TRBJ2-7
D: -
size: -
V: TRBV7-8
DNA: TGTGCCAGCAGCTTAGACGACTACGAGCAGTACTTC
CDR3: CASSLDDYEQYF

J: TRBJ2-3
D: -
size: many
V: TRBV12-3/TRBV12-4
DNA: TGTGCCAGCAGTCCACTACTAGGGACAGATACGCAGTATTTT
CDR3: CASSPLLGTDTQYF

J: TRBJ2-1
D: TRBD1
size: many
V: TRBV27
DNA: TGTGCCAGCAGTGGTACAGGGGGCATTGAGCAGTTCTTC
CDR3: CASSGTGGIEQFF

J: TRBJ1-1
D: TRBD1
size: -
V: TRBV28
DNA: TGTGCCAGCAGCTCCGGGACAGGGGGGGACACTGAAGCTTTCTTT
CDR3: CASSSGTGGDTEAFF